This T cell receptor (beta chain) was documented in a study of CD8 T cells in ankylosing spondylitis. Overall study findings and caveats: Disease-associated clones were reportedly significantly overrepresented in matched ankylosing spondylitis synovial fluid. Several of the motif variants were reported before in synovial fluid and blood from reactive arthritis. Seemingly distinctive of ankylosing spondylitis blood was a TCR beta motif formed by eight highly homologous variants. CD8+ by phenotype, disease-linked clones were relatively rare in peripheral blood.

TCRdb used MiXCR to reprocess the 5' RACE reads, holding one entry per CDR3 protein. The table lists 200,000 to 250,000 distinct CDR3 sequences, roughly a tenth of them singletons. Trimming left V 3 bases short and J 7 bases short, with 23 bases between. The CDR3 is made up of 17 amino acids. Germline CDR1 SGHRS, CDR2 YFSETQ. Worth noting for this clonotype: Its antigen is unknown. A much larger clone sits a single nucleotide away, making a read error possible.

The chain has TRBV5-1 and TRBJ2-1; the D gene could be TRBD1 or TRBD2 (6 bases each). The sequence derives from a male donor with ankylosing spondylitis or in good health (not recorded which). The sequenced sample was blood, either unsorted or a sorted T cell fraction (not recorded which). The CDR3 is CASSSEPGAGRENEQFF. DNA for the CDR3: TGCGCCAGCAGCTCGGAGCCGGGGGCAGGGAGAGAAAATGAGCAGTTCTTC.